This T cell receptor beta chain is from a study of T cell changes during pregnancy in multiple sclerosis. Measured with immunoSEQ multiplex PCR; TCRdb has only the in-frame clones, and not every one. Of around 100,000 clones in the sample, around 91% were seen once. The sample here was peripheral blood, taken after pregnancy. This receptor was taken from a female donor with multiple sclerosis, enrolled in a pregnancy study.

The CDR3 reads CASSSGLYNSPLHF. The CDR3 DNA sequence: TGTGCCAGCAGCTCAGGGTTGTATAATTCACCCCTCCACTTT. The chain couples TRBV7-9 to TRBJ1-6, with D tentatively TRBD1 (5 bases). This CDR3 is built from 14 residues. The V and J ends lost 4 bases and 4 bases respectively, with 8 bases between them. In germline, CDR1 is SEHNR, CDR2 FQNEAQ (reference sequence).